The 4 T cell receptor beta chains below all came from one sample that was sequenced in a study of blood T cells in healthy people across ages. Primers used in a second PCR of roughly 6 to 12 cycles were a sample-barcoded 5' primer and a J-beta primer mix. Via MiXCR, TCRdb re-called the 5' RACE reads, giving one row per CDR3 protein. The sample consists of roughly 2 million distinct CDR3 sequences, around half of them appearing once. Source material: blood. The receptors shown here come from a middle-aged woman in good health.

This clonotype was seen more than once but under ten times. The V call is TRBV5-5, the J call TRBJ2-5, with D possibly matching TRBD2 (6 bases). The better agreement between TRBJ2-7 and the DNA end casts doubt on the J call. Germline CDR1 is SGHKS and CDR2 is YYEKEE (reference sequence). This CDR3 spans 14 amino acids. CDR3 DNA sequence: TGTGCCAGCAGCGACCTGTGGGGAGGCTACGAGCAGTACTTC. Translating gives CASSDLWGGYEQYF.

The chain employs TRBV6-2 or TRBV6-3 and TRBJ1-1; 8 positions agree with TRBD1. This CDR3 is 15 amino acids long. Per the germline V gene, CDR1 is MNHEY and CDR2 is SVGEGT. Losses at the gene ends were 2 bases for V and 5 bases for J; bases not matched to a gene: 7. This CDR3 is CASSYGGRGRTEAFF. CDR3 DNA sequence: TGTGCCAGCAGTTACGGCGGCAGGGGGCGGACTGAAGCTTTCTTT.

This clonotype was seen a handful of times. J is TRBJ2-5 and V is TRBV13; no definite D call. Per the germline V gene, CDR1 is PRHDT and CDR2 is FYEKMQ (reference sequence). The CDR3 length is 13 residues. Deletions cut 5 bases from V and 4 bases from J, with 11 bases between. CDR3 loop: CASSAPPTETQYF. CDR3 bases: TGTGCCAGCAGCGCACCCCCAACAGAGACCCAGTACTTC.

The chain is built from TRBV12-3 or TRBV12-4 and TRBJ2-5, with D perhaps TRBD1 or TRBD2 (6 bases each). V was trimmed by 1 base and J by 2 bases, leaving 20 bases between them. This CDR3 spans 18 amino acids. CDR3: CASSLVVRRGTLQETQYF. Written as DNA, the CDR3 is TGTGCCAGCAGTTTAGTCGTCAGGAGGGGGACTCTACAAGAGACCCAGTACTTC.